This TCR beta chain was profiled in a study of T cell repertoires in cytomegalovirus infection. Study-level information: Public TCR beta signatures provided an indication of both CMV infection and a matching HLA type.

TCRdb called the reads again in MiXCR, with one record for every CDR3 protein. The table records approximately 500,000 distinct CDR3 sequences, 16% of them present only once. CDR3 size: 15 residues. Germline CDR1 and CDR2: MGHRA and YSYEKL. Trimming took 0 bases from V and 2 from J, leaving 8 bases between them. This clonotype was seen a few times. V and J are TRBV4-1 and TRBJ1-5; no reliable D call. The source material was CD8+ T cells from PBMCs. The receptor comes from a human donor in good health (CMV status not recorded). Some clones in this sample may be carry-over from other donors' samples. The CDR3 region has the DNA TGCGCCAGCAGCCAAGATTCAGCCCGCAATCAGCCCCAGCATTTT. Encoded protein: CASSQDSARNQPQHF.